This T cell receptor beta chain was sequenced during a study of shared clonotypes between healthy human individuals. Study-level findings and limits: Relative to their counterparts shared across all four donors, non-shared clonotypes exhibited diminished generation probabilities. In having few donors, the study represented limited genetic and exposure-history diversity.

Sequencing was performed with immunoSEQ multiplex PCR; in TCRdb, only in-frame clones are kept and a portion is missing. Here the sample spans some 2,500,000 clones, under 95% being singletons. This clone was recorded once. Its antigen is currently unknown. The V and J ends lost 6 bases and 7 bases respectively, with 16 bases between them. This CDR3 contains 13 residues. From germline, CDR1 is LNHDA and CDR2 SQIVND (reference sequence). This receptor was taken from a man younger than 30 in good health. Some clones in this sample may be carry-over from other donors' samples. Sequencing was done on a sample of naive CD4+ T cells from PBMCs. Subset denoted: CD45RA+ positively selected. The rearrangement links TRBV19 to TRBJ2-7; TRBD1 is a possible D gene (6 bases). The CDR3 protein is CASSSGTTGEQYF. CDR3 nucleotides: TGTGCCAGTAGCTCCGGGACAACGGGGGAGCAGTACTTC.